One sample yielded the 3 T cell receptor beta chains listed below, sequenced in a study of immune evolution from preneoplasia to lung adenocarcinoma. Produced via immunoSEQ multiplex PCR; TCRdb's table is partial and in-frame only. In the table there are around 10,000 clones, almost 90% of which are singletons. Material: FFPE invasive lung adenocarcinoma tissue. These receptors were collected from a person in their 70s with invasive lung adenocarcinoma.

The V gene is TRBV29-1, the J gene TRBJ2-7, with TRBD2 matching 16 bases. J was trimmed by 7 bases and V by 4 bases; bases with no gene match: 10. CDR1 is SQVTM, CDR2 ANQGSEA, per germline. The CDR3 is 16 residues long. CDR3 loop: CSVVGGLAGGNREQYF. CDR3 coding DNA: TGCAGCGTTGTCGGGGGACTAGCGGGAGGGAATCGGGAGCAGTACTTC.

The rearrangement uses TRBV29-1 and TRBJ1-2; 9 nucleotides align to TRBD1. This CDR3 has 14 amino acids. Germline V gives CDR1 SQVTM, CDR2 ANQGSEA. J was trimmed by 4 bases and V by 6 bases; bases with no gene match: 9. This CDR3 reads CSVDNRGQGYGYTF. In nucleotides, the CDR3 is TGCAGCGTCGATAACAGGGGGCAAGGCTATGGCTACACCTTC.

This clone was detected a few times. This chain connects TRBV30 to TRBJ2-5, with 7 bases that match TRBD1. CDR1 is GTSNPN, CDR2 SVGIG, per germline (reference sequence). This CDR3 is 12 amino acids long. J lost 4 bases, V lost 5 bases, and 4 bases had no gene match. The chain's CDR3 is CAWEGGSETQYF. CDR3 coding DNA: TGTGCCTGGGAAGGGGGCTCAGAGACCCAGTACTTC.